Listed below are T cell receptor beta chains from one sample, sequenced in a study of OX40 agonist ivuxolimab in advanced cancers. TCRdb's copy holds only in-frame clones and misses some; the assay was immunoSEQ multiplex PCR. The sample yields 55,000 to 80,000 clones, more than 90% seen once. Sequencing was performed on CD4+ or CD8+ T cells sorted from blood, taken in a trial of the OX40 agonist ivuxolimab. The source is an adult with an advanced solid tumor such as melanoma, head and neck, liver or kidney cancer. CDR3s include the opening cysteine and the closing phenylalanine or tryptophan. Fields, in order: CDR3 protein, CDR3 DNA, CDR3 length, D gene, V gene, J gene, clone size. D genes are given only for firm matches. Rows may omit the clone size; those that give it use once, few, many or a size class.

CASSLSLLGNTEAFF	TGTGCCAGCAGTTTGTCCCTTCTGGGGAACACTGAAGCTTTCTTT	15	-	TRBV27	TRBJ1-1	medium-sized
CASSAGPSPLHF	TGTGCCAGCAGCGCTGGACCGTCACCCCTCCACTTT	12	-	TRBV6-5	TRBJ1-6	-
CASSLGRLAGAGDTQYF	TGTGCCAGCAGCTTAGGCCGGCTAGCGGGAGCCGGAGATACGCAGTATTTT	17	TRBD2	TRBV13	TRBJ2-3	-
CATSTRTGGTDTQYF	TGTGCCACCAGCACCCGGACAGGGGGAACAGATACGCAGTATTTT	15	TRBD1	TRBV15	TRBJ2-3	-
CASSPLTEAFF	TGTGCCAGCAGCCCCCTCACTGAAGCTTTCTTT	11	-	TRBV6-1	TRBJ1-1	-
CASSYSGDEQFF	TGTGCCAGCAGTTACTCGGGAGATGAGCAGTTCTTC	12	-	TRBV6-5	TRBJ2-1	-
CASSDRDRGPQVPGANVLTF	TGTGCCAGCAGTGACCGGGACAGGGGCCCCCAGGTCCCTGGGGCCAACGTCCTGACTTTC	20	TRBD1	TRBV6-1	TRBJ2-6	-
CASSGSSYNSPLHF	TGTGCCAGCAGTGGCAGCTCCTATAATTCACCCCTCCACTTT	14	-	TRBV25-1	TRBJ1-6	-
CASSPRQGGKDEQFF	TGCGCCAGCAGTCCCCGACAGGGGGGTAAGGATGAGCAGTTCTTC	15	TRBD1	TRBV10-1	TRBJ2-1	once
CASTKNLANQPQHF	TGTGCCAGCACCAAAAACCTGGCAAATCAGCCCCAGCATTTT	14	-	TRBV6-1	TRBJ1-5	-
CASSLRLNTEAFF	TGTGCCAGCAGCCTGAGGTTGAACACTGAAGCTTTCTTT	13	-	TRBV11-2	TRBJ1-1	-
CASSLDRWGGPLETQYF	TGTGCCAGCAGCTTAGATCGATGGGGGGGCCCCCTGGAAACGCAGTATTTT	17	-	TRBV11-2	TRBJ2-3	-
CASSQDPGGDYEQYF	TGTGCCAGCAGCCAAGATCCTGGAGGGGATTACGAGCAGTACTTC	15	-	TRBV5-4	TRBJ2-7	-
CASSRSAGTGESYEQYF	TGTGCCAGCAGCCGGTCCGCTGGGACAGGGGAATCCTACGAGCAGTACTTC	17	TRBD1	TRBV4-2	TRBJ2-7	-
CASSPLDQGGEKLFF	TGTGCCAGCTCACCACTAGACCAGGGTGGTGAAAAACTGTTTTTT	15	-	TRBV18	TRBJ1-4	-
CASSLEAAGKPDTQYF	TGCGCCAGCAGCTTGGAGGCGGCCGGGAAGCCAGATACGCAGTATTTT	16	-	TRBV5-1	TRBJ2-3	-
CASKRGSGQPQHF	TGTGCCAGCAAACGAGGGTCGGGTCAGCCCCAGCATTTT	13	-	TRBV6-1	TRBJ1-5	once
CAWSDRTATDTQYF	TGTGCCTGGAGTGACCGGACAGCCACAGATACGCAGTATTTT	14	-	TRBV30	TRBJ2-3	-
CASSQGGSYGYTF	TGTGCCAGCAGTCAAGGGGGGAGCTATGGCTACACCTTC	13	-	TRBV6-5	TRBJ1-2	-
CAWSVLGLSTDTQYF	TGTGCCTGGAGTGTACTCGGACTTTCCACCGATACGCAGTATTTT	15	-	TRBV30	TRBJ2-3	-
CAWNPGLMNTEAFF	TGTGCCTGGAATCCGGGACTTATGAACACTGAAGCTTTCTTT	14	-	TRBV30	TRBJ1-1	-
CASSLGQGQETQYF	TGCGCCAGCAGCTTGGGGCAGGGTCAAGAGACCCAGTACTTC	14	-	TRBV5-1	TRBJ2-5	-
CASSPGGAQPQHF	TGTGCCAGCAGCCCCGGAGGCGCTCAGCCCCAGCATTTT	13	-	TRBV7-9	TRBJ1-5	few
CASSLPGDTDTQYF	TGTGCCAGCAGCTTACCGGGAGACACAGATACGCAGTATTTT	14	-	TRBV11-3	TRBJ2-3	-
CASSRSSGGAYEQYF	TGTGCCAGCTCACGTTCTAGCGGGGGGGCCTACGAGCAGTACTTC	15	TRBD2	TRBV18	TRBJ2-7	-
CASTGGIEQFF	TGCGCCAGCACAGGGGGGATAGAGCAGTTCTTC	11	-	TRBV10-2	TRBJ2-1	-
CASSQDPLMNRDVDTEAFF	TGCGCCAGCAGCCAAGATCCCCTGATGAACAGGGACGTGGACACTGAAGCTTTCTTT	19	-	TRBV4-1	TRBJ1-1	-
CASSASEDYRNEQFF	TGTGCCAGTAGTGCCTCCGAGGACTATCGAAATGAGCAGTTCTTC	15	-	TRBV19	TRBJ2-1	-
CASLESWGTDTQYF	TGTGCCAGTCTAGAGAGTTGGGGCACAGATACGCAGTATTTT	14	-	TRBV6-1	TRBJ2-3	-
CASTERGYTEAFF	TGTGCCAGCACCGAAAGGGGGTACACTGAAGCTTTCTTT	13	-	TRBV2	TRBJ1-1	-
CASRITENTEAFF	TGTGCCAGCAGAATAACAGAGAACACTGAAGCTTTCTTT	13	-	TRBV7-9	TRBJ1-1	-
CASSLPGRNEKLFF	TGCGCCAGCAGCCTACCGGGGCGTAATGAAAAACTGTTTTTT	14	-	TRBV4-1	TRBJ1-4	once
CASSHQSDSYLETQYF	TGTGCCAGCAGCCACCAATCGGACAGTTATTTGGAAACCCAGTACTTC	16	-	TRBV11-3	TRBJ2-5	-
CASSYFGQEGEAFF	TGTGCCAGCAGTTACTTCGGACAGGAAGGAGAAGCTTTCTTT	14	TRBD1	TRBV6-5	TRBJ1-1	-
CASSSQDDTEAFF	TGTGCCAGCAGTTCCCAGGATGACACTGAAGCTTTCTTT	13	-	TRBV6-5	TRBJ1-1	once
CASSLGGLDNYEQYF	TGCGCCAGCAGCTTGGGGGGCCTGGACAATTACGAGCAGTACTTC	15	-	TRBV5-1	TRBJ2-7	-
CAWAQGPPWEAFF	TGTGCCTGGGCACAGGGCCCTCCTTGGGAGGCTTTCTTT	13	-	TRBV30	TRBJ1-1	-
CASSLLGLGTGELFF	TGTGCCAGCAGCCTCCTCGGACTGGGAACCGGGGAGCTGTTTTTT	15	-	TRBV5-6	TRBJ2-2	-
CAITAGEWDEQYF	TGTGCCATCACGGCGGGGGAGTGGGACGAGCAGTACTTC	13	TRBD2	TRBV10-3	TRBJ2-7	-
CASTDGTGIPLQETQYF	TGCGCCAGCACGGACGGGACAGGGATCCCCCTACAAGAGACCCAGTACTTC	17	TRBD1	TRBV10-2	TRBJ2-5	-
CASGRQGGNQPQHF	TGTGCCAGCGGCCGACAGGGCGGTAATCAGCCCCAGCATTTT	14	TRBD1	TRBV7-9	TRBJ1-5	few
CASSLTSGRAQETQYF	TGTGCCAGCAGCTTGACTAGCGGGAGGGCCCAAGAGACCCAGTACTTC	16	TRBD2	TRBV5-6	TRBJ2-5	-
CASSSRGSGTGGTYEQYF	TGTGCCAGCAGCTCTCGTGGGTCCGGAACAGGGGGGACCTACGAGCAGTACTTC	18	TRBD1	TRBV7-3	TRBJ2-7	once
CASSGSGMDNEQFF	TGCGCCAGCAGCGGAAGCGGAATGGACAATGAGCAGTTCTTC	14	-	TRBV5-1	TRBJ2-1	-
CASSRGVVDTQYF	TGTGCCAGCAGTCGTGGAGTAGTAGATACGCAGTATTTT	13	-	TRBV28	TRBJ2-3	-
CASSFSLGGVEGYTF	TGTGCCAGCAGCTTTAGTCTCGGGGGGGTTGAGGGCTACACCTTC	15	-	TRBV5-4	TRBJ1-2	-
CASSLRTNGDTQYF	TGCGCCAGCAGCTTGAGGACTAACGGAGATACGCAGTATTTT	14	-	TRBV5-1	TRBJ2-3	-
CASSLGTAYGYTF	TGCGCTAGCAGCTTGGGCACAGCCTATGGCTACACCTTC	13	-	TRBV5-1	TRBJ1-2	-
CASSAQPTETQYF	TGTGCCAGCAGCGCCCAACCCACAGAGACCCAGTACTTC	13	-	TRBV9	TRBJ2-5	-
CASSKSFGGSGLSPLHF	TGTGCCAGTAGTAAATCCTTCGGGGGAAGTGGCTTATCACCCCTCCACTTT	17	-	TRBV19	TRBJ1-6	-
CASSRDRDEQYF	TGTGCCAGCAGTCGGGACAGGGACGAGCAGTACTTC	12	TRBD1	TRBV2	TRBJ2-7	-
CASSFIQGLWTDTQYF	TGTGCCAGCAGCTTTATACAGGGCCTTTGGACAGATACGCAGTATTTT	16	-	TRBV7-8	TRBJ2-3	-
CASSLVGGAGEAFF	TGTGCCAGCAGCTTAGTGGGGGGCGCGGGTGAAGCTTTCTTT	14	-	TRBV7-2	TRBJ1-1	-
CASSFNRGLGETQYF	TGTGCCAGCAGTTTCAACAGGGGGCTAGGAGAGACCCAGTACTTC	15	TRBD1	TRBV6-5	TRBJ2-5	-
CASSLSGGSAKNIQYF	TGTGCCAGCAGCTTAAGCGGGGGGTCAGCCAAAAACATTCAGTACTTC	16	TRBD2	TRBV5-4	TRBJ2-4	-
CAWRIGGYGYTF	TGTGCCTGGAGGATCGGGGGCTATGGCTACACCTTC	12	-	TRBV30	TRBJ1-2	-
CASSPFMASGSSYEQYF	TGTGCCAGCAGCCCGTTCATGGCTAGCGGGAGCTCCTACGAGCAGTACTTC	17	TRBD2	TRBV7-2	TRBJ2-7	-